These 25 T cell receptor beta chains came from one sample sequenced in a study of blood T cell repertoires in COVID-19. Data came from immunoSEQ multiplex PCR; TCRdb stores just in-frame clones and leaves some out. This table has about 210,000 clones, 70% to 90% appearing once. What was sequenced was peripheral blood. These receptor sequences come from a woman at least 80 years old with acute or convalescent COVID-19.

The gene calls are TRBV29-1 and TRBJ2-7; 11 bases fit TRBD2. CDR3 length: 12 amino acids. Germline values: CDR1 SQVTM, CDR2 ANQGSEA. V lost 4 bases to trimming and J lost 6 bases; unmatched junction nucleotides: 2. The CDR3 DNA reads as TGCAGCGTTGGACTAGCGGGACGCGAGCAGTACTTC. It specifies CSVGLAGREQYF.

The rearrangement links TRBV7-2 to TRBJ1-6, with 8 bases lining up with TRBD1. The CDR3 sequence is 15 residues long. Trimming removed 6 bases from V and 7 bases from J; junction bases left unmatched: 8. Per germline, CDR1 SGHTA and CDR2 FQGNSA. The CDR3 DNA follows: TGTGCCAGCAGACCCTCGACAGGGGAGAATTCACCCCTCCACTTT. This codes for CASRPSTGENSPLHF.

The V call is TRBV5-3, the J call TRBJ2-7; D might be TRBD1 (6 bases). TRBV5-3 falls under the ORF class, with uncertain function. Trimming removed 2 bases at V and 0 bases at J, with 24 bases between. The CDR3 covers 19 residues. CDR3 DNA: TGTGCCAGAAGCTTTTTTAGTTCCCGGGACACCCACAACTCCTACGAGCAGTACTTC. It specifies CARSFFSSRDTHNSYEQYF.

The rearrangement links TRBV11-1 to TRBJ1-1, with 7 bases aligning to TRBD1. Per the germline V gene, CDR1 is SGHAT and CDR2 is FQDESV (reference sequence). With 4 bases clipped from V and 6 bases from J, the junction kept 8 bases outside the gene matches. This CDR3 comprises 14 residues. The chain's CDR3 is CASSYPGQVPEAFF. In DNA, the CDR3 is TGTGCCAGCAGCTACCCAGGACAGGTTCCTGAAGCTTTCTTT. The full variable domain, completed using reference TRBV11-1 and TRBJ1-1, is EAEVAQSPRYKITEKSQAVAFWCDPISGHATLYWYRQILGQGPELLVQFQDESVVDDSQLPKDRFSAERLKGVDSTLKIQPAELGDSAMYLCASSYPGQVPEAFFGQGTRLTVV.

V and J are TRBV12-3 or TRBV12-4 and TRBJ2-7; D remains unclear. This CDR3 spans 12 amino acids. With 4 bases removed from V and 9 bases from J, the gap between germline ends came to 13 bases. CDR3 sequence reads: CASSSLPGPQYF. In DNA form, the CDR3 reads TGTGCCAGCAGTTCCCTCCCCGGTCCGCAGTACTTC.

This chain joins TRBV4-3 and TRBJ2-3, with D maybe TRBD2 (6 bases). This CDR3 has 18 amino acids. CDR1 and CDR2 from the germline V gene are LGHNA and YSLEER. Trimming removed 0 bases at V and 6 bases at J, with 22 bases between. Here the CDR3 reads CASSQDRSSGGVGDTQYF. The CDR3 bases are TGCGCCAGCAGCCAAGATCGGAGTAGCGGAGGGGTGGGGGATACGCAGTATTTT.

The sample holds a few counts of this clone. The chain joins TRBV30 to TRBJ1-5, with 11 bases fitting TRBD1. This CDR3 region has 15 residues. The junction had 4 bases not matched to a gene; V was cut back by 0 bases and J by 6 bases. Germline loops: CDR1 GTSNPN, CDR2 SVGIG (reference sequence). The CDR3 DNA is TGTGCCTGGAGTGTAGAGGGACAGGGGGGTCAGCCCCAGCATTTT. Protein product: CAWSVEGQGGQPQHF.

The chain is built from TRBV15 and TRBJ2-2, with 8 bases aligning to TRBD2. Germline V gives CDR1 LNHNV, CDR2 YYDKDF (reference sequence). The V segment lost 0 bases and the J segment 7 bases; nucleotides outside the gene matches: 7. The CDR3 runs 16 residues. DNA of the CDR3: TGTGCCACCAGCAGAGATCCGGGAGGGTCGATCGGGGAGCTGTTTTTT. Translation: CATSRDPGGSIGELFF.

The chain links TRBV5-1 to TRBJ1-3; D remains ambiguous. The length of the CDR3 is 16 residues. The germline V and J ends were trimmed by 4 bases and 2 bases, with 16 bases remaining between them. Per germline, CDR1 SGHRS and CDR2 YFSETQ. Written as DNA, the CDR3 is TGCGCCAGCAGCCGCGGTCCACTTACCACTGGAAACACCATATATTTT. Protein: CASSRGPLTTGNTIYF.

J is TRBJ1-1 and V is TRBV18; D may be TRBD1 (5 bases). The V gene lost 0 bases and the J gene lost 1 base, with 9 bases spanning the gap. This CDR3 spans 15 amino acids. Per germline, CDR1 KGHSH and CDR2 LQKENI. The CDR3 DNA reads as TGTGCCAGCTCACCACCGGGCAGGGAGAACACTGAAGCTTTCTTT. This encodes CASSPPGRENTEAFF.

This clone was recorded only once. The chain carries TRBV10-1 and TRBJ2-2, with D uncertain. Trimming took off 2 bases at V and 4 bases at J, with 17 bases between the two ends. This CDR3 has 17 amino acids. Germline V gene sequence: CDR1 WNHNN, CDR2 SYGVQD (reference sequence). CDR3 sequence: CASSEQTPLGTTGELFF. In DNA, the CDR3 is TGCGCCAGCAGTGAGCAGACCCCTCTAGGAACCACCGGGGAGCTGTTTTTT.

The V gene is TRBV19, the J gene TRBJ1-4; 7 bases match TRBD1. Germline assignment: CDR1 LNHDA and CDR2 SQIVND (reference sequence). V lost 3 bases, J lost 13 bases, and 8 bases stayed unmatched. CDR3 length equals 13 residues. In nucleotides, the CDR3 is TGTGCCAGTAGTATGGATACAAACAGGGGACTGTTTTTT. The encoded protein is CASSMDTNRGLFF.

The rearrangement joins TRBV19 to TRBJ1-2; possible D gene TRBD1, 5 bases. This CDR3 is 15 amino acids long. Per the germline V gene, CDR1 is LNHDA and CDR2 is SQIVND (reference sequence). With 7 bases removed from V and 1 base from J, the gap between germline ends came to 16 bases. For the CDR3, the DNA is TGTGCCAGTAAATTGGACAAGAGAATTAACTATGGCTACACCTTC. Residues: CASKLDKRINYGYTF.

This clone was detected only once. The chain employs TRBV3-1 (or the pseudogene TRBV3-2) and TRBJ2-7; D might be TRBD2 (5 bases). The V and J ends lost 3 bases and 5 bases respectively, with 11 bases between them. This CDR3 spans 13 amino acids. The germline V gene has CDR1 LGHDT and CDR2 YNNKEL (reference sequence). CDR3 sequence: CASSHRTPHEQYF. CDR3 coding DNA: TGTGCCAGCAGCCATCGGACTCCCCACGAGCAGTACTTC.

The chain is built from TRBV24-1 and TRBJ2-1; 9 bases are a match to TRBD1. Germline V lookup: CDR1 KGHDR, CDR2 SFDVKD. The V segment lost 4 bases and the J segment 2 bases; nucleotides outside the gene matches: 8. The CDR3 runs to 17 residues. This chain's CDR3 is CATSDGIGTGTYNEQFF. The CDR3 nucleotides read TGTGCCACCAGTGACGGAATTGGGACAGGGACCTACAATGAGCAGTTCTTC.

This clone was picked up a small number of times. CDR3 sequence (DNA): TGTGCCAGCAGCTCACAGGGTTACTCTGGCTACACCTTC. This translates into CASSSQGYSGYTF. J is TRBJ1-2 and V is TRBV9; TRBD1 is a possible D gene (6 bases). CDR3 length: 13 amino acids. Germline V CDR1 and CDR2: SGDLS, YYNGEE. V lost 4 bases, J lost 7 bases, and 14 bases lay in between.

This chain links TRBV7-8 with TRBJ1-4; D ambiguous. The germline V and J ends were trimmed by 2 bases and 8 bases, with 6 bases remaining between them. Germline CDR1 is SGHVS and CDR2 is FQNEAQ. The CDR3 is 12 residues long. Here the CDR3 DNA reads TGTGCCAGCAGCTTATGGAGGGAAAAACTGTTTTTT. Translation: CASSLWREKLFF.

As DNA, the CDR3 is TGTGCCAGCAGCCAATCGCGGGTTCAAGAGACCCAGTACTTC. Translated: CASSQSRVQETQYF. J is TRBJ2-5 and V is TRBV16; D might be TRBD2 (5 bases). Trimming shortened V by 0 bases and J by 2 bases, and 7 bases separated the two germline ends. The CDR3 consists of 14 residues. The germline CDR1 and CDR2 sequences are KGHSY and FQNENV.

This rearrangement joins TRBV30 to TRBJ1-1; 7 bases match TRBD1. CDR1 is GTSNPN, CDR2 SVGIG, per germline (reference sequence). The junction had 12 bases not matched to a gene; V was cut back by 7 bases and J by 4 bases. The CDR3 loop spans 14 amino acids. The CDR3 loop is CAYSPSDRVTEAFF. The DNA for the CDR3 is TGTGCCTATTCCCCTAGTGACAGGGTCACTGAAGCTTTCTTT.

J is TRBJ1-1 and V is TRBV2; D possibly corresponds to TRBD1 (6 bases). V lost 3 bases and J lost 4, with 12 bases in between. This CDR3 is built from 14 residues. Germline loops: CDR1 SNHLY, CDR2 FYNNEI. The CDR3 loop reads CASSDWGRVTEAFF. Written as DNA, the CDR3 is TGTGCCAGCAGTGATTGGGGGCGGGTCACTGAAGCTTTCTTT.

The chain is built from TRBV19 and TRBJ2-5; TRBD1 agrees at 8 bases. Germline loops: CDR1 LNHDA, CDR2 SQIVND (reference sequence). The CDR3 length is 16 residues. V lost 6 bases, J lost 4 bases, and 13 bases stayed unmatched. The CDR3 region has the DNA TGTGCCAGTAGCCTGAACAGGGGGTCAGCGGGAGAGACCCAGTACTTC. Protein: CASSLNRGSAGETQYF.

There are a few counts of this clone. V and J are TRBV9 and TRBJ1-4, with 8 bases aligning to TRBD1. The CDR3 consists of 16 residues. The V and J ends lost 0 bases and 3 bases, in that order; junction bases with no gene match: 4. Per germline, CDR1 SGDLS and CDR2 YYNGEE. CDR3 sequence (DNA): TGTGCCAGCAGCGTAGGACAGGGGATAGCTAATGAAAAACTGTTTTTT. Translating gives CASSVGQGIANEKLFF.

This chain links TRBV3-1 (or the pseudogene TRBV3-2) with TRBJ2-7; 7 bases match TRBD2. CDR3 length: 13 amino acids. Germline CDR1 is LGHDT and CDR2 is YNNKEL (reference sequence). The J segment lost 9 bases and the V segment lost 3 bases, leaving 8 bases of the junction unmatched. The CDR3 sequence: CASSHGTIVGQYF. In DNA, the CDR3 is TGTGCCAGCAGCCACGGGACTATAGTGGGGCAGTACTTC.

The chain combines TRBV15 with TRBJ1-2; D is uncertain. Germline V gene sequence: CDR1 LNHNV, CDR2 YYDKDF (reference sequence). V was trimmed by 0 bases and J by 3 bases, leaving 8 bases between them. CDR3 size: 14 residues. The CDR3 DNA reads as TGTGCCACCAGCAGAGACAGGATGTACTATGGCTACACCTTC. Its translation is CATSRDRMYYGYTF. Filled out from reference TRBV15 and TRBJ1-2, the complete variable domain reads DAMVIQNPRYQVTQFGKPVTLSCSQTLNHNVMYWYQQKSSQAPKLLFHYYDKDFNNEADTPDNFQSRRPNTSFCFLDIRSPGLGDTAMYLCATSRDRMYYGYTFGSGTRLTVV.

V and J are TRBV5-4 and TRBJ1-1, with a tentative D call TRBD1 (5 bases). The CDR3 loop spans 12 amino acids. V was cut by 0 bases and J by 11 bases, with 11 bases left in between. CDR1 and CDR2 (germline): SGHNT, YYREEE (reference sequence). CDR3 nucleotides: TGTGCCAGCAGCTTGGAGTACGGGGGGGCTTTCTTT. This codes for CASSLEYGGAFF.